This T cell receptor (beta chain) was recorded in a study of cytomegalovirus exposure and HLA in healthy donors. Trimming took 7 bases from V and 0 from J; bases not matched to a gene: 10. The CDR3 contains 17 residues. The germline V gene has CDR1 LNHDA and CDR2 SQIVND (reference sequence). Study observations and caveats: A later analysis showed TCR association rates differing by HLA locus, peaking at DRB1 and lowest at HLA-C. A later analysis found most CMV-associated TCR beta chains apparently HLA-restricted.

A multiplex PCR was run with 60 Vbeta primers and 13 Jbeta primers. Here immunoSEQ multiplex PCR was the method, and the copy in TCRdb shows in-frame clones only, minus some. This sample has under 150,000 clones; roughly 79% occur once, and the top ten carry under 3%. Comments on this clone: Its antigen is still unknown.

The receptor was isolated from a boy aged 2 to 10 in good health and CMV-seronegative. The V call is TRBV19, the J call TRBJ2-1, with 9 positions matching TRBD1. Sequencing input: PBMCs. In DNA form, the CDR3 reads TGTGCCAGTACCGCGACAGGGGGGCCAACCTCCTACAATGAGCAGTTCTTC. Translated: CASTATGGPTSYNEQFF.